These T cell receptor beta chains were read from a single sample in a study of blood T cell repertoires in COVID-19. The protocol was immunoSEQ multiplex PCR, while the TCRdb copy is restricted to in-frame clones and leaves out a portion. Of 250,000 to 350,000 clones listed, more than 75% are singletons. The sample comprised peripheral blood. Receptors were obtained from a woman in her forties or fifties with active or convalescent COVID-19. The CDR3 runs from the conserved cysteine through the conserved F or W. A D gene is named only where the DNA matches it firmly. The size field is filled for only some rows; it gives once, few, many or a size class.

d_call: TRBD1; v_call: TRBV27; j_call: TRBJ1-5; clone_size: NA; cdr3_nt: TGTGCCAGCAGTTTAGGGGGACAGCTTAATCAGCCCCAGCATTTT; cdr3_aa: CASSLGGQLNQPQHF
d_call: NA; v_call: TRBV3-1/TRBV3-2; j_call: TRBJ2-2; clone_size: NA; cdr3_nt: TGTGCCAGCAGCCTCGTGGGGGCCGGCGGGGAGCTGTTTTTT; cdr3_aa: CASSLVGAGGELFF
d_call: TRBD1; v_call: TRBV19; j_call: TRBJ2-7; clone_size: once; cdr3_nt: TGTGCCAGTAGTCGGTCCGGGACAGGCCTCTACGAGCAGTACTTC; cdr3_aa: CASSRSGTGLYEQYF
d_call: NA; v_call: TRBV28; j_call: TRBJ1-1; clone_size: NA; cdr3_nt: TGTGCCAGCAGCCAAGTTTTCCGGACTGAAGCTTTCTTT; cdr3_aa: CASSQVFRTEAFF
d_call: TRBD2; v_call: TRBV19; j_call: TRBJ2-1; clone_size: NA; cdr3_nt: TGTGCCAGTAGCCCTAGCGGGAGCTCCTACAATGAGCAGTTCTTC; cdr3_aa: CASSPSGSSYNEQFF
d_call: TRBD1; v_call: TRBV28; j_call: TRBJ2-7; clone_size: NA; cdr3_nt: TGTGCCAGCGCTACCGGGACAGGGACCCCCCTCGGGCAGTACTTC; cdr3_aa: CASATGTGTPLGQYF
d_call: NA; v_call: TRBV28; j_call: TRBJ1-5; clone_size: NA; cdr3_nt: TGTGCCAGCAGTTTAGCACAGGGAAATCAGCCCCAGCATTTT; cdr3_aa: CASSLAQGNQPQHF
d_call: NA; v_call: TRBV30; j_call: TRBJ1-3; clone_size: NA; cdr3_nt: TGTGCCTGGAGCGCGAGGGAGGGTTACTCTGGAAACACCATATATTTT; cdr3_aa: CAWSAREGYSGNTIYF
d_call: NA; v_call: TRBV5-1; j_call: TRBJ1-1; clone_size: NA; cdr3_nt: TGCGCCAGCAGCTTGGTGGGAGGGGACACTGAAGCTTTCTTT; cdr3_aa: CASSLVGGDTEAFF
d_call: TRBD1; v_call: TRBV19; j_call: TRBJ2-5; clone_size: NA; cdr3_nt: TGTGCCAGTTCGGGACAGTTAGAAGAGACCCAGTACTTC; cdr3_aa: CASSGQLEETQYF
d_call: TRBD1; v_call: TRBV29-1; j_call: TRBJ2-7; clone_size: NA; cdr3_nt: TGCAGCGTTAGGGACAGGAAAAAGGGTTTCGACGAGCAGTACTTC; cdr3_aa: CSVRDRKKGFDEQYF
d_call: NA; v_call: TRBV6-5; j_call: TRBJ1-2; clone_size: NA; cdr3_nt: TGTGCCAGCAGTTACGACCGCCGTCAGGGGGGCTACACCTTC; cdr3_aa: CASSYDRRQGGYTF
d_call: NA; v_call: TRBV27; j_call: TRBJ2-7; clone_size: NA; cdr3_nt: TGTGCCAGCAGGAGGACCGGGGACTACGAGCAGTACTTC; cdr3_aa: CASRRTGDYEQYF
d_call: NA; v_call: TRBV5-1; j_call: TRBJ1-2; clone_size: NA; cdr3_nt: TGCGCCAGCAGCTTGGTTTCGCCGGGACTGCAACCATATGGCTACACCTTC; cdr3_aa: CASSLVSPGLQPYGYTF
d_call: TRBD1; v_call: TRBV28; j_call: TRBJ1-2; clone_size: NA; cdr3_nt: TGTGCCAGCAGAATTACGACAGGGTCGAGCTACACCTTC; cdr3_aa: CASRITTGSSYTF
d_call: NA; v_call: TRBV7-2; j_call: TRBJ1-2; clone_size: once; cdr3_nt: TGTGCCAGCAGCTCCTTACTGGGCTACACCTTC; cdr3_aa: CASSSLLGYTF
d_call: TRBD2; v_call: TRBV5-1; j_call: TRBJ2-1; clone_size: NA; cdr3_nt: TGCGCCAGCAGACGACTAGCGGGGGGACACAATGAGCAGTTCTTC; cdr3_aa: CASRRLAGGHNEQFF
d_call: NA; v_call: TRBV5-1; j_call: TRBJ2-2; clone_size: NA; cdr3_nt: TGCGCCAGCAGCTTCCGGGAGAACACCGGGGAGCTGTTTTTT; cdr3_aa: CASSFRENTGELFF
d_call: NA; v_call: TRBV7-8; j_call: TRBJ2-7; clone_size: NA; cdr3_nt: TGTGCCAGCAGCTTAGTCAGGGCCTACGAGCAGTACTTC; cdr3_aa: CASSLVRAYEQYF
d_call: TRBD1; v_call: TRBV30; j_call: TRBJ1-3; clone_size: NA; cdr3_nt: TGTGCCTGGAGTCGACAGGGAAGCTCTGGAAACACCATATATTTT; cdr3_aa: CAWSRQGSSGNTIYF
d_call: NA; v_call: TRBV19; j_call: TRBJ1-1; clone_size: NA; cdr3_nt: TGTGCCAGTAGTTACTCGGACAGGAACACTGAAGCTTTCTTT; cdr3_aa: CASSYSDRNTEAFF
d_call: TRBD2; v_call: TRBV5-1; j_call: TRBJ2-1; clone_size: NA; cdr3_nt: TGCGCCAGCAGCTTTCCCCGGGGGGGAGAGTACAATGAGCAGTTCTTC; cdr3_aa: CASSFPRGGEYNEQFF
d_call: NA; v_call: TRBV21-1; j_call: TRBJ1-5; clone_size: NA; cdr3_nt: TGTGCCAGCAGCAATATACGGCGGCTGAGCAATCAGCCCCAGCATTTT; cdr3_aa: CASSNIRRLSNQPQHF
d_call: TRBD1; v_call: TRBV27; j_call: TRBJ2-7; clone_size: NA; cdr3_nt: TGTGCCAGCAGTTCACTACCGGGACAGAGAATGAGCTCCTACGAGCAGTACTTC; cdr3_aa: CASSSLPGQRMSSYEQYF
d_call: TRBD1; v_call: TRBV10-3; j_call: TRBJ1-2; clone_size: NA; cdr3_nt: TGTGCCACCTGGCAGGGGGCTTTGGTGGATGGCTACACCTTC; cdr3_aa: CATWQGALVDGYTF
d_call: NA; v_call: TRBV7-2; j_call: TRBJ1-3; clone_size: NA; cdr3_nt: TGTGCCAGCAGCTTAGCGGGGGGTGGGAAATCTGGAAACACCATATATTTT; cdr3_aa: CASSLAGGGKSGNTIYF
d_call: NA; v_call: TRBV6-2/TRBV6-3; j_call: TRBJ1-2; clone_size: NA; cdr3_nt: TGTGCCAGCAGTTTGAAGCAGGGGACCTATGGCTACACCTTC; cdr3_aa: CASSLKQGTYGYTF
d_call: NA; v_call: TRBV5-1; j_call: TRBJ1-1; clone_size: NA; cdr3_nt: TGCGCCAGCAGCTTGCGAGTAGGGGGCACTGAAGCTTTCTTT; cdr3_aa: CASSLRVGGTEAFF
d_call: NA; v_call: TRBV7-2; j_call: TRBJ1-1; clone_size: NA; cdr3_nt: TGTGCCAGCAGCCGCGGGAGAACCTTGGGCACTGAAGCTTTCTTT; cdr3_aa: CASSRGRTLGTEAFF
d_call: NA; v_call: TRBV11-2; j_call: TRBJ1-2; clone_size: once; cdr3_nt: TGTGCCAGCAGCTTAGGAGGGGGAGGCTACACCTTC; cdr3_aa: CASSLGGGGYTF
d_call: NA; v_call: TRBV27; j_call: TRBJ2-5; clone_size: NA; cdr3_nt: TGTGCCAGCAGTTTAGTCGCTTCACCCTCCGGGCTAGCAGTCGAAGAGACCCAGTACTTC; cdr3_aa: CASSLVASPSGLAVEETQYF
d_call: NA; v_call: TRBV6-2/TRBV6-3; j_call: TRBJ1-4; clone_size: NA; cdr3_nt: TGTGCCAGCAGCAGGGAGGAAAAACTGTTTTTT; cdr3_aa: CASSREEKLFF
d_call: NA; v_call: TRBV15; j_call: TRBJ2-3; clone_size: NA; cdr3_nt: TGTGCCACCAGCAGACAGGGGAAGGTCGGTACAGATACGCAGTATTTT; cdr3_aa: CATSRQGKVGTDTQYF
d_call: NA; v_call: TRBV11-2; j_call: TRBJ2-7; clone_size: once; cdr3_nt: TGTGCCAGCAGCTTACCCGAGTCCCACGAGCAGTACTTC; cdr3_aa: CASSLPESHEQYF
d_call: NA; v_call: TRBV5-4; j_call: TRBJ1-1; clone_size: NA; cdr3_nt: TGTGCCAGCAGCTTGGCGGGGAGTTTAAACACTGAAGCTTTCTTT; cdr3_aa: CASSLAGSLNTEAFF
d_call: NA; v_call: TRBV15; j_call: TRBJ2-3; clone_size: NA; cdr3_nt: TGTGCCACCAGCAGAGAACTTTCTAGCACAGATACGCAGTATTTT; cdr3_aa: CATSRELSSTDTQYF
d_call: NA; v_call: TRBV9; j_call: TRBJ1-1; clone_size: few; cdr3_nt: TGTGCCAGCAGCGTAGGGCAGGCAAACACTGAAGCTTTCTTT; cdr3_aa: CASSVGQANTEAFF
d_call: NA; v_call: TRBV27; j_call: TRBJ2-1; clone_size: NA; cdr3_nt: TGTGCCAGCAGCCTAAGTTTCCACAATGAGCAGTTCTTC; cdr3_aa: CASSLSFHNEQFF
d_call: TRBD1; v_call: TRBV9; j_call: TRBJ2-2; clone_size: NA; cdr3_nt: TGTGCCAGCAGCTTCCAGACAGGGTCGGCCGGGGAGCTGTTTTTT; cdr3_aa: CASSFQTGSAGELFF
d_call: NA; v_call: TRBV10-1; j_call: TRBJ1-6; clone_size: NA; cdr3_nt: TGCGCCAGCAGTGCTTACTACCCCCACTTACCCCTCCACTTT; cdr3_aa: CASSAYYPHLPLHF
d_call: TRBD1; v_call: TRBV30; j_call: TRBJ2-1; clone_size: NA; cdr3_nt: TGTGCCTGGAGTGACTCCCGGACAGGGGGTCCTGGAGAATCCTACAATGAGCAGTTCTTC; cdr3_aa: CAWSDSRTGGPGESYNEQFF
d_call: NA; v_call: TRBV7-3; j_call: TRBJ2-2; clone_size: NA; cdr3_nt: TGTGCCAGCAGCCCCAGTACCACCGGGGAGCTGTTTTTT; cdr3_aa: CASSPSTTGELFF
d_call: TRBD1; v_call: TRBV12-3/TRBV12-4; j_call: TRBJ1-5; clone_size: NA; cdr3_nt: TGTGCCGCCAAGACAGGGGTTGAGCCCCAGCATTTT; cdr3_aa: CAAKTGVEPQHF